This section outlines one TCR beta chain sequence together with its context. The antigen it binds to is not known. No qualities accompany the bases; no much larger clone lies one base away. This sample was included in a study of sequential checkpoint blockade in melanoma (dated by TCRdb to 2018 to 2020). With regard to the full study: Using 1:1 randomization, the trial assigned patients either to first-line nivolumab followed by ipilimumab (arm A) or to ipilimumab followed by nivolumab (arm B). Maintenance nivolumab was given following each of the two trial sequences.

The CDR3 covers 15 residues, taking in both the cysteine and the phenylalanine. Only the CDR3 region is kept as DNA, spanning 45 bases read in frame from base 1. V and J are trimmed by 5 bases and 3 bases, and the gene matches miss 7 bases of the junction. In the germline V gene (reference sequence), CDR1 corresponds to SEHNR and CDR2 to FQNEAQ. The paper as a whole reports these results and caveats: The model for predicting response that combines TCR metrics with mutation burden needs to be validated in larger, independent patient cohorts.

Sample treatment or condition, as interpreted from the label and publication: randomized to nivolumab then ipilimumab (arm A) or the reverse (arm B). Prior DNA-damaging chemotherapy had not been received by any trial patient. On a FACS Aria II flow cytometer, live CD3+CD8+ cells that were negative for CD19 and CD56 were sorted from thawed PBMCs. Samples were obtained from patients with melanoma enrolled in CheckMate 064, a randomized, open-label phase II trial of sequential checkpoint blockade. Peripheral blood mononuclear cells were obtained through leukapheresis, purified using Ficoll-Paque, and frozen in human serum containing around 10% DMSO. Immediately after sorting, the purity of the sorted blood CD3+CD8+ cells was confirmed to be >95%, and DNA was then extracted. TCRbeta CDR3 regions were immunosequenced from genomic DNA with the immunoSEQ Assay. Prior to high-throughput sequencing, genomic DNA was amplified by bias-controlled multiplex PCR. Processing in the source paper ran as follows. To quantify the absolute abundance of each unique TCRbeta CDR3 region, the sequences were collapsed and filtered. Clonality, defined as 1 minus Pielou's evenness, was calculated using only productive rearrangements. A previously published method was used to identify clones whose frequencies were significantly greater in on-treatment samples than in baseline samples. This is the immuneACCESS table as TCRdb keeps it, with only in-frame sequences that have V and J called. A part of the clones is gone; compared with another copy, unresolved V genes explain less than half, and the rest is unexplained. Clone size and V and J calls were adopted from that table, with D and trimming inferred from the DNA. This sample lists about 11,000 clones; about 81% were detected once. The ten largest clones represent 11% of the sample.

This TCR came from a human donor with melanoma. This chain is built from TRBV7-9 and TRBJ2-1; TRBD1 lines up with 7 middle nucleotides. The input for sequencing was CD8+ T cells sorted from blood (inferred from file names), taken from a patient given nivolumab and ipilimumab in sequence. In nucleotides, the sequence is TGTGCCAGCAGCAATAGGGACAGAAACTACAATGAGCAGTTCTTC. Protein translation: CASSNRDRNYNEQFF.